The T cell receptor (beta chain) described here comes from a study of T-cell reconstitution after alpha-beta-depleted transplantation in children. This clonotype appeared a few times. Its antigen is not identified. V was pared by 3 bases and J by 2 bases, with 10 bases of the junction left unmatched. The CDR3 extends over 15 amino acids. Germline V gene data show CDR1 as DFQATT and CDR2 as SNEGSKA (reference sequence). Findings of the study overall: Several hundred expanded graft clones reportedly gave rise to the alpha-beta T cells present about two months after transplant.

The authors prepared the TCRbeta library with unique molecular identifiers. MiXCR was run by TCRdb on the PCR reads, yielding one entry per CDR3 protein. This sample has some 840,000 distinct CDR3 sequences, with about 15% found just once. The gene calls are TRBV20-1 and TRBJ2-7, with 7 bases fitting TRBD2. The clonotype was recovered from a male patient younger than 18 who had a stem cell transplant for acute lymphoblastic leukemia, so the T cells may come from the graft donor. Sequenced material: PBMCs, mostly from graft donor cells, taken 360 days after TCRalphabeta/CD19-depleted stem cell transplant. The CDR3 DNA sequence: TGCAGTGCTAGGGCTCGGGGGGTGGGAGCCTACGAGCAGTACTTC. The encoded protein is CSARARGVGAYEQYF.